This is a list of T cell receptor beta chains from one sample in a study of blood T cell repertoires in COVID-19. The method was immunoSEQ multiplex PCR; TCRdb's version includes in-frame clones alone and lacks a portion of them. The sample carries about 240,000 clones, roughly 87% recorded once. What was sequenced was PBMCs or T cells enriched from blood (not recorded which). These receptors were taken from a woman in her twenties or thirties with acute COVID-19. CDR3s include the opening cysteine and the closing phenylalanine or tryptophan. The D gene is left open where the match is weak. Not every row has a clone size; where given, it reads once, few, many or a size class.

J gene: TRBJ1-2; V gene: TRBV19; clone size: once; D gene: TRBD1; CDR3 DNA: TGTGCCAGTAGTACCCGGGACAGAGACTATGGCTACACCTTC; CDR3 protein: CASSTRDRDYGYTF
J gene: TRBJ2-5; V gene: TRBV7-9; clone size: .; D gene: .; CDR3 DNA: TGTGCCAGCAGCTTAGGGGAGGTCGAGACCCAGTACTTC; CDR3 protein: CASSLGEVETQYF
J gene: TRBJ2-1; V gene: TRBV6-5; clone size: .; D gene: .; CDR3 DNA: TGTGCCAGCAGTTGGGCCGAGGAGCAGTTCTTC; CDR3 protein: CASSWAEEQFF
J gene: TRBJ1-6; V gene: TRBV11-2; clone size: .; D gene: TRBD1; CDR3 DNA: TGTGCCAGCAGCTTAGAAGGGGGCTGGTCACCCCTCCACTTT; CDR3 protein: CASSLEGGWSPLHF
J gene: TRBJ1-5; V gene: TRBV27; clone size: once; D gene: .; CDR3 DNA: TGTGCCAGCAGGAGAGCAGGGGACGATCAGCCCCAGCATTTT; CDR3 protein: CASRRAGDDQPQHF
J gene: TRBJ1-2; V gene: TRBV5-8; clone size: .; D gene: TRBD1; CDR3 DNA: TGTGCCAGCTTCACAGGGGGGTACGGCTACACCTTC; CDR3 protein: CASFTGGYGYTF
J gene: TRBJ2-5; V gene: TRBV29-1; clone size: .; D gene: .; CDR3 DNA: TGCAGCGCCTCAACCGGACAGATACAAGAGACCCAGTACTTC; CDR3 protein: CSASTGQIQETQYF
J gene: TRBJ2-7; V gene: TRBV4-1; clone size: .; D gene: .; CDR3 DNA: TGCGCCAGCAGCCACGAGGGACTTCCCTACGAGCAGTACTTC; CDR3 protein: CASSHEGLPYEQYF
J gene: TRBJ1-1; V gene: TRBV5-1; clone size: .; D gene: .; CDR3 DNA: TGCGCCAGCAGCCTCGGGACCGAAGGGGGCACTGAAGCTTTCTTT; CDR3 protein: CASSLGTEGGTEAFF
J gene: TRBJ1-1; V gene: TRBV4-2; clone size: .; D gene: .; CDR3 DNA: TGTGCCAGCAGCCAAGGTTCGGGGGGCACTGAAGCTTTCTTT; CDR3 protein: CASSQGSGGTEAFF
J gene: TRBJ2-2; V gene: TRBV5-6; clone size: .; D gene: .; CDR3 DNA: TGTGCCAGCAGCTCGCTGACATCGAACACCGGGGAGCTGTTTTTT; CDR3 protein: CASSSLTSNTGELFF
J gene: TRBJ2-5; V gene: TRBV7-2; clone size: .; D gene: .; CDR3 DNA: TGTGCCAGCAGCTTAGGAGGGGGACACCCTCAAGAGACCCAGTACTTC; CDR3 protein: CASSLGGGHPQETQYF
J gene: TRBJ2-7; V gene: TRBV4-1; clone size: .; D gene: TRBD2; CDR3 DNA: TGCGCCAGCAGCCTAGTCTCTCTCGGGACTAACTACGAGCAGTACTTC; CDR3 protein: CASSLVSLGTNYEQYF
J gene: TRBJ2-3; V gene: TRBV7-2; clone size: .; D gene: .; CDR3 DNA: TGTGCCAGCAGCCTGGACTACCGAAGAGATACGCAGTATTTT; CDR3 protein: CASSLDYRRDTQYF
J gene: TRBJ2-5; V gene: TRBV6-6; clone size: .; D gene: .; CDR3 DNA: TGTGCCAGCAGCCGGACATGGCAAGAGACCCAGTACTTC; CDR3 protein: CASSRTWQETQYF
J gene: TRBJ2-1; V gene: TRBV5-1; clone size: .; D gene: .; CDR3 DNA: TGCGCCAGCAGCTTGGACAGCTACAATGAGCAGTTCTTC; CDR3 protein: CASSLDSYNEQFF
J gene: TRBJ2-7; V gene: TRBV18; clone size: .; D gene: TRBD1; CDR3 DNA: TGTGCCAGCTCACCGGGGACAGGGGGTTTGTACGAGCAGTACTTC; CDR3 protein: CASSPGTGGLYEQYF
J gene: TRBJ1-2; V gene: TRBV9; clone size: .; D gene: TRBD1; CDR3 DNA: TGTGCCAGCAGCCCAGAGGGGACAGACTATGGCTACACCTTC; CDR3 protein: CASSPEGTDYGYTF
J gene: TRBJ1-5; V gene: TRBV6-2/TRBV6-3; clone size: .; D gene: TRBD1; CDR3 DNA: TGTGCCAGCAGCACCGGGACAGGGGGGAATCAGCCCCAGCATTTT; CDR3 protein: CASSTGTGGNQPQHF
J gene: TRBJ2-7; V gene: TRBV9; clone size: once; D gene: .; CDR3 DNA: TGTGCCAGCAGCGAGGGACACTCCTACGAGCAGTACTTC; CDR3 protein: CASSEGHSYEQYF
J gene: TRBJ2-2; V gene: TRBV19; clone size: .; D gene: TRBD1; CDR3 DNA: TGTGCCACCGACAGGGGGCGAGCCGTTCTCACCGGGGAGCTGTTTTTT; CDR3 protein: CATDRGRAVLTGELFF
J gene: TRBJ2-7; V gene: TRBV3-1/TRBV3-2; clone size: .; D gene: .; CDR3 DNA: TGTGCCAGCAGCCAAGAGCAAGAGAGCGAGCAGTACTTC; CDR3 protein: CASSQEQESEQYF
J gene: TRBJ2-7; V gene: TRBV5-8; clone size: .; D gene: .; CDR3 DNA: TGTGCCAGCAGCTTGGGGGCTTACGAGCAGTACTTC; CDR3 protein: CASSLGAYEQYF
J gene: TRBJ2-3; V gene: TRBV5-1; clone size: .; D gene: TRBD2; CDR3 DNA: TGCGCCAGCAGCTCTGGGCTAGCGGCTACAGATACGCAGTATTTT; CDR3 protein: CASSSGLAATDTQYF
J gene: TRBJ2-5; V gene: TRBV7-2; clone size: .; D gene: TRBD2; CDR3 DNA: TGTGCCAGCAGCCGTCCCGGGACTAGCGGGGGAACGGGGGGAGAGACCCAGTACTTC; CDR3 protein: CASSRPGTSGGTGGETQYF
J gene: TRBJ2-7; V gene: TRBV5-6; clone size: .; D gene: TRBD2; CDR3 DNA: TGTGCCAGCAGCCATTGGGCGGGGGGGCCGAACGAGCAGTACTTC; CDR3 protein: CASSHWAGGPNEQYF
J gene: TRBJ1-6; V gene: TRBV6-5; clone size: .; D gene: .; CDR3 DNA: TGTGCCAGCAGTCAGGACAGCTCCAATTCACCCCTCCACTTT; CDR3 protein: CASSQDSSNSPLHF
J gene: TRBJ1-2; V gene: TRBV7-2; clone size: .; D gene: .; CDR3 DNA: TGTGCCAGCAGCTTAGAAGTGGCAGTTAACTATGGCTACACCTTC; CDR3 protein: CASSLEVAVNYGYTF
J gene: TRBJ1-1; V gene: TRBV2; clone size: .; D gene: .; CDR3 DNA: TGTGCCAGCAGCGACTATGACCCCGACACTGAAGCTTTCTTT; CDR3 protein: CASSDYDPDTEAFF
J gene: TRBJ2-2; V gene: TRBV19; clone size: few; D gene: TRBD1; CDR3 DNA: TGTGCCAGTAGTATAGTGGGTCAGGGGGTAGGGAACACCGGGGAGCTGTTTTTT; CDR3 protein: CASSIVGQGVGNTGELFF
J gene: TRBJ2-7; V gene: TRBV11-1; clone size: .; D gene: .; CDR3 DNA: TGTGCCAGCAGCTTCGGCGGCAACTACGAGCAGTACTTC; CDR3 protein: CASSFGGNYEQYF
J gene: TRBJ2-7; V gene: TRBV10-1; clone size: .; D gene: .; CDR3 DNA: TGCGCCAGCAGTCCGGCCGGAGTTACCTACGAGCAGTACTTC; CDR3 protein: CASSPAGVTYEQYF
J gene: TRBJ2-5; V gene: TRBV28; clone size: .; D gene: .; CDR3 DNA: TGTGCCAGCAGTACCCCGGACTCGGGGACCCAGTACTTC; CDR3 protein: CASSTPDSGTQYF
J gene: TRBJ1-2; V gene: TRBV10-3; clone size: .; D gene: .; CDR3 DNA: TGTGCCATCAGTGACTTGGCAGGACAGAACTATGGCTACACCTTC; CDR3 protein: CAISDLAGQNYGYTF
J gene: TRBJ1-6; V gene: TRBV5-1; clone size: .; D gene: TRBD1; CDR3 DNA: TGCGCCAGCAGCTTGTCGTCAGGGGGTCAGGCGAATTCACCCCTCCACTTT; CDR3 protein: CASSLSSGGQANSPLHF
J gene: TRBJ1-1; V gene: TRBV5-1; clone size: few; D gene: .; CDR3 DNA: TGCGCCAGCAGCTTAAAGCAGGGGATTTTCGCTGAAGCTTTCTTT; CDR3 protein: CASSLKQGIFAEAFF
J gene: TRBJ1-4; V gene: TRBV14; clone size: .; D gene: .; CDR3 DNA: TGTGCCAGCAGCCAGCGGCAAGACAGTTACGAAAAACTGTTTTTT; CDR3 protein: CASSQRQDSYEKLFF
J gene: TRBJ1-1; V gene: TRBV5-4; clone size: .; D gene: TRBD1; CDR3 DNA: TGTGCCAGCAGCTTGCGACAGGGGGCTGCGGGCACTGAAGCTTTCTTT; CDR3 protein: CASSLRQGAAGTEAFF
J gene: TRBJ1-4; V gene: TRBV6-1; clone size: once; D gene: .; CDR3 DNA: TGTGCCAGCAGTGAAGTTGGGAGGGAGGTGAGTGAAAAACTGTTTTTT; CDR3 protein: CASSEVGREVSEKLFF
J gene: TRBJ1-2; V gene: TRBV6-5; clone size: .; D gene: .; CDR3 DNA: TGTGCCAGCAGTTACGCCGGGGGGCTTAAGGGCTACACCTTC; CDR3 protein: CASSYAGGLKGYTF
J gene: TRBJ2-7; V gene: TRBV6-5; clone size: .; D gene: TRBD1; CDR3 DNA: TGTGCCAGCAGCGCGGACAGGGGTATCTACGAGCAGTACTTC; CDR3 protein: CASSADRGIYEQYF
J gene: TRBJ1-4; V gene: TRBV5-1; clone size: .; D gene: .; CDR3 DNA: TGCGCCAGCAGCGTGGGGGGGCAGGCTAATGAAAAACTGTTTTTT; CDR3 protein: CASSVGGQANEKLFF
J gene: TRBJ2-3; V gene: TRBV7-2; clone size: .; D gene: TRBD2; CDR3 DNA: TGTGCCAGCACCCGGACTAGCGGTTCAGATACGCAGTATTTT; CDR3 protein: CASTRTSGSDTQYF
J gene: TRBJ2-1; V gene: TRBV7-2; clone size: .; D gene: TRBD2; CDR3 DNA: TGTGCCAGCAGCTTACTAGCGGGGGGGTTCTACAATGAGCAGTTCTTC; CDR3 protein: CASSLLAGGFYNEQFF
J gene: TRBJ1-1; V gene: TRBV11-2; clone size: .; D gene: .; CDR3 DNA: TGTGCCAGCAGCTCGCAACAGCCCGGGAGCACTGAAGCTTTCTTT; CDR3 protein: CASSSQQPGSTEAFF
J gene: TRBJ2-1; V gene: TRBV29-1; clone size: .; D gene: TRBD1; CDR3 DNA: TGCAGCGTCCCGAAGGGAAGGACAGGGCTTAGTGAGCAGTTCTTC; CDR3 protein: CSVPKGRTGLSEQFF
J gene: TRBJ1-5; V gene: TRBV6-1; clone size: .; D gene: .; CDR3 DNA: TGTGCCAGCAGTGAAGCGATAGAAGGGGGTCAGCCCCAGCATTTT; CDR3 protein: CASSEAIEGGQPQHF
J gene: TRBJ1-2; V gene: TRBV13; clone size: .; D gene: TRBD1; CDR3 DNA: TGTGCCAGCAGCCCACAGACAGGGGGCGTTAGTCCTTATGGCTACACCTTC; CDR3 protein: CASSPQTGGVSPYGYTF
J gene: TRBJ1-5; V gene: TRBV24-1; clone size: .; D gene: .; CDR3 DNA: TGTGCCACCAGTGATTTCAACAGTCTGAAGCCCCAGCATTTT; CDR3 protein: CATSDFNSLKPQHF
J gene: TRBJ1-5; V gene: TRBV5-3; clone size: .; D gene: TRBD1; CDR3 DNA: TGTGCCAGAAGCAGGGACAGCCCCAATCAGCCCCAGCATTTT; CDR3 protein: CARSRDSPNQPQHF
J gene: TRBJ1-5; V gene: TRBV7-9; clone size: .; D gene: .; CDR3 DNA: TGTGCCAGCAGCTTACCACAGGAAAATCAGCCCCAGCATTTT; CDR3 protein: CASSLPQENQPQHF
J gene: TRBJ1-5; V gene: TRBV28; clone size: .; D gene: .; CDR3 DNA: TGTGCCAGCAGTTTTAGGACAGTGAGCAATCAGCCCCAGCATTTT; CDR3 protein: CASSFRTVSNQPQHF
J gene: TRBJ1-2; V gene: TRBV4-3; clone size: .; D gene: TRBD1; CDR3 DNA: TGCGCCAGCAGCCAAGTAGGGCAGGGGGCCGGTGGCTACACCTTC; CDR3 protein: CASSQVGQGAGGYTF
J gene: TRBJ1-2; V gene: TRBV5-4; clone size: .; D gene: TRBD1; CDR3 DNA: TGTGCCAGCAGCGAGACAGGGGACGGTGGCTACACCTTC; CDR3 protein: CASSETGDGGYTF
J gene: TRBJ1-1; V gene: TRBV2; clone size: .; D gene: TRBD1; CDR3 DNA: TGTGCCAGCAGTTTCGACAGGGAAAGTGAAGCTTTCTTT; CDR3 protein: CASSFDRESEAFF
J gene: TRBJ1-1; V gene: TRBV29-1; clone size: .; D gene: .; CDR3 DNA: TGCAGCGCTGGACAATGGACTGAAGCTTTCTTT; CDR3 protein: CSAGQWTEAFF
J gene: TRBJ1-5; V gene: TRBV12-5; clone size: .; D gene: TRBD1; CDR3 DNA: TGTGCTAGTGGTTCCCTAATATATGTCCCGGGACAGGGATCTCAGCCCCAGCATTTT; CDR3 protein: CASGSLIYVPGQGSQPQHF
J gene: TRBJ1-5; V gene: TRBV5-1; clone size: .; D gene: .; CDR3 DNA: TGCGCCAGCAGCTTGGAGGGAGGCAATCAGCCCCAGCATTTT; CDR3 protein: CASSLEGGNQPQHF